The sequence of this T cell receptor (beta chain) was determined in a study of blood T cell repertoires in COVID-19. Study-wide context: Samples taken during acute and convalescent COVID-19 were collected in the United States, Italy and Spain. PBMCs, B-cell-depleted T cells, or T cells provided the cDNA or gDNA that made up the material.

Methods used by the authors: Cell counts per sample came from amplifying reference gene primers. Here immunoSEQ multiplex PCR was the method, and the copy in TCRdb shows in-frame clones only, minus some. For V, J and clone size, that table is used; D and trimming come from the DNA. The sample lists about 110,000 clones, 84% occurring once. Unmatched junction bases numbered 7, after V lost 4 bases and J lost 2 bases. The CDR3 loop spans 15 amino acids. Germline-derived CDR1 and CDR2 are SQVTM and ANQGSEA. Specimen: peripheral blood. V is TRBV29-1 and J is TRBJ2-3, with TRBD1 matching 9 bases. The TCR sequence derives from an older woman with acute or convalescent COVID-19. CDR3 loop: CSVGGTGIVTDTQYF. In nucleotides, the CDR3 is TGCAGCGTTGGGGGGACAGGGATCGTCACAGATACGCAGTATTTT.